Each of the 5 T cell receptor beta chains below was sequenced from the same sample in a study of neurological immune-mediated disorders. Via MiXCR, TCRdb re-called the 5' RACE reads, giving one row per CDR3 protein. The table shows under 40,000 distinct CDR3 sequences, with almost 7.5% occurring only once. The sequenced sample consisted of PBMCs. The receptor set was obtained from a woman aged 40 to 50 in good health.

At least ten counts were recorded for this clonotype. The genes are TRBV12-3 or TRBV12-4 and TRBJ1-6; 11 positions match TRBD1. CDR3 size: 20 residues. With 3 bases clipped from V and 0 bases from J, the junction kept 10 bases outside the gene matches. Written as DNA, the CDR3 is TGTGCCAGCAGTTTCCCCCGGACAGGGGGCCATAGCTCCTATAATTCACCCCTCCACTTT. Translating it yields CASSFPRTGGHSSYNSPLHF.

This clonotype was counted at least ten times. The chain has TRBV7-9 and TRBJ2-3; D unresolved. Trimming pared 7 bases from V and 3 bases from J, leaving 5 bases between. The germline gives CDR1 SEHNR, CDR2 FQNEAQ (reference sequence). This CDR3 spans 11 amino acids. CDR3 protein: CASTLTDTQYF. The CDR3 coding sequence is TGTGCCAGCACCCTGACAGATACGCAGTATTTT.

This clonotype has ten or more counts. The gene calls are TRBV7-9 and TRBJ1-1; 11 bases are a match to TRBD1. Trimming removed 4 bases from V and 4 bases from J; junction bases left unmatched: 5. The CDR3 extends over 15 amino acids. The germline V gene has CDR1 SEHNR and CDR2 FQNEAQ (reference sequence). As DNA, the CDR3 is TGTGCCAGCAGCTCGACCGGGACAGGGGGCACTGAAGCTTTCTTT. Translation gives CASSSTGTGGTEAFF.

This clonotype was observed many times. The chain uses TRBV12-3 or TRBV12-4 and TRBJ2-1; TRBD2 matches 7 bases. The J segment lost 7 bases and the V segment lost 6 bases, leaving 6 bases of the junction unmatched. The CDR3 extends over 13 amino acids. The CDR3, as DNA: TGTGCCAGCAGGGGTGCGGGAGTGAATGAGCAGTTCTTC. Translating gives CASRGAGVNEQFF.

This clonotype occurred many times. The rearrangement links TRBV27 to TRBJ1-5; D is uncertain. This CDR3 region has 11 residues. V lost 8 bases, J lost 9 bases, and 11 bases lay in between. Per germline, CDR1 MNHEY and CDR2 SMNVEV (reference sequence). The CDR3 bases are TGTGCCAGCGCGGGGATCGGGCCCCAGCATTTT. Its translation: CASAGIGPQHF.